This TCR beta chain derives from a study of blood T cell repertoires in COVID-19. This table comes from immunoSEQ multiplex PCR, and its TCRdb copy is limited to in-frame clones, with some not included. The profile covers around 190,000 clones, with 82% appearing a single time and roughly 7.1% taken by the ten largest. While infection was still active, Seattle patients were enrolled and then followed longitudinally. In germline, CDR1 is MNHNY, CDR2 SVGAGI (reference sequence). Trimming stripped 7 bases from V and 1 base from J, with 8 bases between. The CDR3 covers 12 residues. This clone came up once.

Input material: peripheral blood. This sequence was found in a woman in her sixties or seventies with COVID-19, enrolled during active disease. J is TRBJ2-7 and V is TRBV6-6, with D maybe TRBD2 (5 bases). The CDR3 nucleotides are TGTGCCAGCAAGGGAGAGTCCTACGAGCAGTACTTC. It specifies CASKGESYEQYF.